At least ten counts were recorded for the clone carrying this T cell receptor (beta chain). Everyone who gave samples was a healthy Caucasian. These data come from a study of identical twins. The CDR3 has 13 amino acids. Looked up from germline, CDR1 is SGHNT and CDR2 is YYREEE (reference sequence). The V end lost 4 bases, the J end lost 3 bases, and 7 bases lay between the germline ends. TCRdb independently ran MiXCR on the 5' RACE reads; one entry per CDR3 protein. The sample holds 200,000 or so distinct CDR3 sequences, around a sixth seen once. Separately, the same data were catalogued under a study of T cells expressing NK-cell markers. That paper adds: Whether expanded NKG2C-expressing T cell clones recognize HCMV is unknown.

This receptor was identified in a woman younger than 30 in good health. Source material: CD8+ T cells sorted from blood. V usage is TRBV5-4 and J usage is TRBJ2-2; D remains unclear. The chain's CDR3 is CASSHRYTGELFF. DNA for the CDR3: TGTGCCAGCAGCCACCGGTACACCGGGGAGCTGTTTTTT.